A selection of T cell receptor beta chains follows, all from one sample in a study of shared clonotypes between healthy human individuals. Only in-frame clones appear in the TCRdb table, and some are missing; sequencing was by immunoSEQ multiplex PCR. The table has 2 million to 2.5 million clones, roughly 90% seen once. Material for sequencing was naive CD4+ T cells from PBMCs. These receptor sequences come from a man aged 18 to 29 in good health. Some clones in this sample may be carry-over from other donors' samples. CDR3s include the opening cysteine and the closing phenylalanine or tryptophan. The D gene is left open where the match is weak. A row's size may be missing; if present it is once, few, many or a size class.

d_call: TRBD2; v_call: TRBV19; clone_size: once; j_call: TRBJ2-7; cdr3_nt: TGTGCCAGTAGTAGAAAGACAGGGGGACTAGCGGGTCCGTCCTACGAGCAGTACTTC; cdr3_aa: CASSRKTGGLAGPSYEQYF
d_call: TRBD1; v_call: TRBV19; clone_size: -; j_call: TRBJ2-3; cdr3_nt: TGTGCCAGTAGTACCTCTCGACGGACAGGGGGAGATACGCAGTATTTT; cdr3_aa: CASSTSRRTGGDTQYF
d_call: TRBD2; v_call: TRBV19; clone_size: -; j_call: TRBJ2-1; cdr3_nt: TGTGCCAGTAGTATAGATCACCGACTAGCTGTTAGTAACAATGAGCAGTTCTTC; cdr3_aa: CASSIDHRLAVSNNEQFF
d_call: -; v_call: TRBV5-1; clone_size: once; j_call: TRBJ1-5; cdr3_nt: TGCGCCAGCAGGGAAGGGACAACGAATCAGCCCCAGCATTTT; cdr3_aa: CASREGTTNQPQHF
d_call: -; v_call: TRBV6-6; clone_size: -; j_call: TRBJ2-1; cdr3_nt: TGTGCCAGCAGCCCTTCACTAGGGAGGAATGAGCAGTTCTTC; cdr3_aa: CASSPSLGRNEQFF
d_call: TRBD1; v_call: TRBV7-3; clone_size: -; j_call: TRBJ2-2; cdr3_nt: TGTGCCAGCAGCTATCAGGGGGTCGGGGAGCTGTTTTTT; cdr3_aa: CASSYQGVGELFF
d_call: -; v_call: TRBV4-2; clone_size: -; j_call: TRBJ1-2; cdr3_nt: TGTGCCAGCAGCCAGGCTCTTTCCCCGGAATTGGGGGCATCGGACTATGGCTACACCTTC; cdr3_aa: CASSQALSPELGASDYGYTF
d_call: TRBD2; v_call: TRBV7-2; clone_size: -; j_call: TRBJ2-5; cdr3_nt: TGTGCCAGCAGCTTAGGGGCCGCTCCCGGGGGGGAGACCCAGTACTTC; cdr3_aa: CASSLGAAPGGETQYF
d_call: -; v_call: TRBV6-5; clone_size: -; j_call: TRBJ2-2; cdr3_nt: TGTGCCAGCAGACTACCCCGCCAGAACACCGGGGAGCTGTTTTTT; cdr3_aa: CASRLPRQNTGELFF
d_call: -; v_call: TRBV2; clone_size: -; j_call: TRBJ2-3; cdr3_nt: TGTGCCAGCAAAGGGCAGGGTGGCGCAGATACGCAGTATTTT; cdr3_aa: CASKGQGGADTQYF
d_call: TRBD2; v_call: TRBV11-2; clone_size: -; j_call: TRBJ2-3; cdr3_nt: TGTGCCAGCAGCCGAGGGACTAGCGGGAGGGCCAGGACAGATACGCAGTATTTT; cdr3_aa: CASSRGTSGRARTDTQYF
d_call: TRBD1; v_call: TRBV5-1; clone_size: -; j_call: TRBJ2-7; cdr3_nt: TGCGCCAGCAGCGCTGGACAGGGGACTTCCTACGAGCAGTACTTC; cdr3_aa: CASSAGQGTSYEQYF
d_call: -; v_call: TRBV9; clone_size: -; j_call: TRBJ2-2; cdr3_nt: TGTGCCAGCAGCGTAACCGGTGGGCACACCGGGGAGCTGTTTTTT; cdr3_aa: CASSVTGGHTGELFF
d_call: TRBD1; v_call: TRBV15; clone_size: -; j_call: TRBJ2-1; cdr3_nt: TGTGCCACCAGCGGAACCCGGGACAGGTCTTATGAGCAGTTCTTC; cdr3_aa: CATSGTRDRSYEQFF
d_call: -; v_call: TRBV7-9; clone_size: -; j_call: TRBJ2-7; cdr3_nt: TGTGCCAGCAGTCTCGACGAGCAGTACTTC; cdr3_aa: CASSLDEQYF
d_call: -; v_call: TRBV7-3; clone_size: -; j_call: TRBJ2-1; cdr3_nt: TGTGCCAGCAGCGGGATTGGCGCGGCCTCCTACAATGAGCAGTTCTTC; cdr3_aa: CASSGIGAASYNEQFF
d_call: -; v_call: TRBV28; clone_size: once; j_call: TRBJ1-2; cdr3_nt: TGTGCCAGCAGTCGACCTCCACCCTCCACCCAGGGCTACACCTTC; cdr3_aa: CASSRPPPSTQGYTF
d_call: -; v_call: TRBV7-9; clone_size: -; j_call: TRBJ1-4; cdr3_nt: TGTGCCAGCAGCTTAATACCTGCAACTAATGAAAAACTGTTTTTT; cdr3_aa: CASSLIPATNEKLFF
d_call: -; v_call: TRBV27; clone_size: once; j_call: TRBJ1-1; cdr3_nt: TGTGCCAGCAGTAGCACCAGGGGCTCGAACACTGAAGCTTTCTTT; cdr3_aa: CASSSTRGSNTEAFF
d_call: TRBD1; v_call: TRBV28; clone_size: -; j_call: TRBJ2-2; cdr3_nt: TGTGCCAGCACGGGACAGCGGAACACCGGGGAGCTGTTTTTT; cdr3_aa: CASTGQRNTGELFF
d_call: -; v_call: TRBV6-5; clone_size: -; j_call: TRBJ2-7; cdr3_nt: TGTGCCAGCAGTCCTCGAGGGGGCTCCTACGAGCAGTACTTC; cdr3_aa: CASSPRGGSYEQYF
d_call: TRBD1; v_call: TRBV5-1; clone_size: -; j_call: TRBJ2-5; cdr3_nt: TGCGCCAGCGGGACAGGGGGCGCGGGAGAGACCCAGTACTTC; cdr3_aa: CASGTGGAGETQYF
d_call: -; v_call: TRBV27; clone_size: -; j_call: TRBJ1-2; cdr3_nt: TGTGCCAGCAGTTTTAGGTTTTCAGGGATCTATGGCTACACCTTC; cdr3_aa: CASSFRFSGIYGYTF
d_call: -; v_call: TRBV15; clone_size: -; j_call: TRBJ2-1; cdr3_nt: TGTGCCACCAGCAGAAAACCGGGGGTGACCTACAATGAGCAGTTCTTC; cdr3_aa: CATSRKPGVTYNEQFF
d_call: -; v_call: TRBV29-1; clone_size: -; j_call: TRBJ2-7; cdr3_nt: TGCAGCGTTGGATCTGACAGACGATCCTACGAGCAGTACTTC; cdr3_aa: CSVGSDRRSYEQYF
d_call: TRBD1; v_call: TRBV19; clone_size: -; j_call: TRBJ1-1; cdr3_nt: TGTGCCAGTGGTTCTAACAGGGGTCTGAACACTGAAGCTTTCTTT; cdr3_aa: CASGSNRGLNTEAFF
d_call: -; v_call: TRBV6-1; clone_size: -; j_call: TRBJ1-4; cdr3_nt: TGTGCCAGCGGGAGGGCCGCAACTAATGAAAAACTGTTTTTT; cdr3_aa: CASGRAATNEKLFF
d_call: TRBD2; v_call: TRBV11-3; clone_size: -; j_call: TRBJ2-7; cdr3_nt: TGTGCCAGCAGCGCGGGACTAGCCTACAAGCAGTACTTC; cdr3_aa: CASSAGLAYKQYF